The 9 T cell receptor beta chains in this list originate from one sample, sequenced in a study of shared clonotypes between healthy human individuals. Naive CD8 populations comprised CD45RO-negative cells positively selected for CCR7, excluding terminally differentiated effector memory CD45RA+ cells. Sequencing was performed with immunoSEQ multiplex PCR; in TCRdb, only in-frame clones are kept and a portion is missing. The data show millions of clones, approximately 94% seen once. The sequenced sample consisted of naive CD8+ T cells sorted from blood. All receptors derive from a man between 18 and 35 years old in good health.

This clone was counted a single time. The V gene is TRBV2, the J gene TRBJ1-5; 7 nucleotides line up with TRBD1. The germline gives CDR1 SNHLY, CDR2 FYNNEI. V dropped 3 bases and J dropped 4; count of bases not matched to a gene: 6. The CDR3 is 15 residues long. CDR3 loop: CASSDSGQINQPQHF. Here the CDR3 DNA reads TGTGCCAGCAGTGATTCGGGACAGATTAATCAGCCCCAGCATTTT.

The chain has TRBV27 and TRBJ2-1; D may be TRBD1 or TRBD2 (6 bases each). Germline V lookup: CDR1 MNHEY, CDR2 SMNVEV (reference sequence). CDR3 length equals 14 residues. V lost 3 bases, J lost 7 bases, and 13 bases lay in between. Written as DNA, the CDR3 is TGTGCCAGCAGTTTTAGGGGGGCGGGAAATGAGCAGTTCTTC. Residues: CASSFRGAGNEQFF.

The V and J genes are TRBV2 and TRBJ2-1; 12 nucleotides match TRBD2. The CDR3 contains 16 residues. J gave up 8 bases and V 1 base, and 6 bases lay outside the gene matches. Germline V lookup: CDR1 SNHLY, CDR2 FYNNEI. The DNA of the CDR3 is TGTGCCAGCAGTGAAGTTCTAGCGGGGGGGTTCGATGAGCAGTTCTTC. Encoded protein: CASSEVLAGGFDEQFF.

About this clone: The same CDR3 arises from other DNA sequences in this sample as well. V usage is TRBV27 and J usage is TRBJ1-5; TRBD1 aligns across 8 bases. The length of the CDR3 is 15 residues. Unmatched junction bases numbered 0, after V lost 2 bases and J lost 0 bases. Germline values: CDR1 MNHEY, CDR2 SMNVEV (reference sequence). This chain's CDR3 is CASSLGTGSNQPQHF. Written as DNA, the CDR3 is TGTGCCAGCAGTTTAGGGACAGGTAGCAATCAGCCCCAGCATTTT.

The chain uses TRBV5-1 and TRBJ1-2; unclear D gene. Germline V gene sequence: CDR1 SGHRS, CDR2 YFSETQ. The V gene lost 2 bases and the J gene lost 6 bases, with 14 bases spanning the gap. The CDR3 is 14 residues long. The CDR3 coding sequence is TGCGCCAGCAGCTTCGACGGACTTGGGGATGGCTACACCTTC. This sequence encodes CASSFDGLGDGYTF. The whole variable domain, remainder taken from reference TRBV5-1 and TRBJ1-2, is KAGVTQTPRYLIKTRGQQVTLSCSPISGHRSVSWYQQTPGQGLQFLFEYFSETQRNKGNFPGRFSGRQFSNSRSEMNVSTLELGDSALYLCASSFDGLGDGYTFGSGTRLTVV.

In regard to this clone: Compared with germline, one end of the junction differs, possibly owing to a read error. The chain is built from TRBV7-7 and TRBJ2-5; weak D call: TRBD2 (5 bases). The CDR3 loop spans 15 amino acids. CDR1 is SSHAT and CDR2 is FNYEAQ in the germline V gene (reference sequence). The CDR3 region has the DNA TGTGCTAGCAGTTACCGTACGGGGTCGAAGGAGACCCAGTACTTC. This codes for CASSYRTGSKETQYF. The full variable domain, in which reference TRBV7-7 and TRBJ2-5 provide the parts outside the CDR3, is GAGVSQSPRYKVTKRGQDVTLRCDPISSHATLYWYQQALGQGPEFLTYFNYEAQPDKSGLPSDRFSAERPEGSISTLTIQRTEQRDSAMYRCASSYRTGSKETQYFGPGTRLLVL.

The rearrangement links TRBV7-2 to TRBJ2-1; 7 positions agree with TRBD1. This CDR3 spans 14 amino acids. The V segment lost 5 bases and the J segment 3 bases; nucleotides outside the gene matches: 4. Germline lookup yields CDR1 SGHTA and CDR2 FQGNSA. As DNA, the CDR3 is TGTGCCAGCAGCCAGACAGGGTACTACAATGAGCAGTTCTTC. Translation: CASSQTGYYNEQFF.

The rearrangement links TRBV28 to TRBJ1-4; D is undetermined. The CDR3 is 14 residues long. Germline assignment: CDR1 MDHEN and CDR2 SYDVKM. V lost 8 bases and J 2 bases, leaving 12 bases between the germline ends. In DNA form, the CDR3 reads TGTGCCAGCCGGGGAGGTTTTACTAATGAAAAACTGTTTTTT. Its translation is CASRGGFTNEKLFF.

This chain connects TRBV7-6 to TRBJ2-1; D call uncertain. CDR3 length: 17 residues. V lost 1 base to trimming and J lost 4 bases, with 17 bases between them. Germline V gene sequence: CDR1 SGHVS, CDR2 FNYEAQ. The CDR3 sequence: CASSLVPSGVEYNEQFF. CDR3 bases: TGTGCCAGCAGCTTAGTGCCTAGTGGTGTGGAATACAATGAGCAGTTCTTC.